The source of this T cell receptor (beta chain) is a study of cytomegalovirus exposure and HLA in healthy donors. Overall study: It was reported in a later analysis that the 90 to 150 validation repertoires used the same platform as the 550 to 850 first-cohort repertoires. Findings and limits, study-wide: In vitro assays verified that a few CMV-associated chains recognized CMV antigens specifically.

TCRdb's table, derived via immunoSEQ multiplex PCR, lists solely in-frame clones and lacks some. Here the sample spans around 190,000 clones, about 83% being singletons. The donors were in the approximately 120-subject validation cohort; that cohort was separate from the roughly 730-subject first cohort. For this clone: What it binds is not known.

Sequenced sample: PBMCs. The clonotype was recovered from a woman between 18 and 29 years old in good health and CMV-seronegative.

The CDR3 DNA reads TGCGCCAGCAGCTTGGAGCGCGAGCAGTACTTC. This gives the protein CASSLEREQYF. This chain joins TRBV5-1 and TRBJ2-7, with D uncertain. CDR3 length: 11 amino acids. The germline gives CDR1 SGHRS, CDR2 YFSETQ. V lost 0 bases, J lost 6 bases, and 4 bases lay in between. Full variable domain (outside the CDR3, taken from reference TRBV5-1 and TRBJ2-7): KAGVTQTPRYLIKTRGQQVTLSCSPISGHRSVSWYQQTPGQGLQFLFEYFSETQRNKGNFPGRFSGRQFSNSRSEMNVSTLELGDSALYLCASSLEREQYFGPGTRLTVT.